This T cell receptor beta chain is from a study of T-cell memory formation after mild COVID-19. The CDR3 loop spans 15 amino acids. Germline V gene sequence: CDR1 MNHEY, CDR2 SMNVEV (reference sequence). V gave up 5 bases and J gave up 5 bases, with 18 bases separating them. Sample barcodes and UMIs were carried by the TCR alpha and TCR beta cDNA libraries that 5'RACE generated with constant-segment primers. TCRdb re-called the 5' RACE reads through MiXCR, storing one row per CDR3 protein. The profile shows over 350,000 distinct CDR3 sequences, roughly a quarter of them singletons. On this clonotype: Its antigen is still unknown.

Points from the study as a whole: Contracting clones from day 15 to 85 had balanced CD4/CD8; later expanders favoured CD4+.

This rearrangement joins TRBV27 to TRBJ2-5; either TRBD1 or TRBD2 may supply D (5 bases each). Material: PBMCs or a T cell subset sorted from them (not recorded which). This TCR was sampled from an adult woman who had mild COVID-19 (a few samples of this study predate the infection). Cell type and time point are not known. The CDR3 bases are TGTGCCAGCAGTCTAAGCGGAGAGGGGTTGGAGACCCAGTACTTC. Amino acids: CASSLSGEGLETQYF.